This T cell receptor beta chain was documented in a study of T-cell reconstitution after alpha-beta-depleted transplantation in children. Broader study findings: Reportedly, roughly two months post-transplant, alpha-beta T cells arose from several hundred expanded graft clones. Diversity and T-cell counts at one year after transplant derived mostly from new T cells. In some patients, recipient T cells and intrathymic progenitors surviving conditioning explained high day-60 diversity.

Researchers prepared the TCRbeta library using unique molecular identifiers, the study reports. TCRdb processed the PCR reads anew with MiXCR; each CDR3 protein has one entry. Of over 400,000 distinct CDR3 sequences in the sample, around two fifths were seen once. Looked up from germline, CDR1 is MDHEN and CDR2 is SYDVKM. V lost 8 bases and J 0 bases, leaving 13 bases between the germline ends. CDR3 length equals 14 residues. About this clonotype itself: Its antigen is still unknown.

The gene calls are TRBV28 and TRBJ1-1; no clear D gene. The sequence was collected from a girl aged 2-10 years with aplastic anemia, due to receive a stem cell transplant. Sequences were derived from PBMCs, sampled before TCRalphabeta/CD19-depleted stem cell transplant. CDR3 sequence: CASGREDMNTEAFF. In DNA, the CDR3 is TGTGCCAGCGGCCGGGAGGATATGAACACTGAAGCTTTCTTT.